This T cell receptor beta chain was captured by sequencing in a study of siplizumab effects on memory and regulatory T cells. Generated by immunoSEQ multiplex PCR, the TCRdb table keeps only in-frame clones and is missing some. The sample includes around 87,000 clones, 90% of them seen just once. The V end was cut by 1 base, the J end by 3 bases, with 13 bases between. CDR1 is LNHNV and CDR2 is YYDKDF in the germline V gene (reference sequence). CDR3 length: 15 residues. What was sequenced was CD4+ T cells sorted from blood. The clonotype was recovered from a human donor in good health. V usage is TRBV15 and J usage is TRBJ2-7; D is unresolved. CDR3 residues: CATSRVFKLNYEQYF. The DNA for the CDR3 is TGTGCCACCAGCAGAGTCTTTAAACTAAACTACGAGCAGTACTTC. Variable domain in full (rest from reference TRBV15 and TRBJ2-7): DAMVIQNPRYQVTQFGKPVTLSCSQTLNHNVMYWYQQKSSQAPKLLFHYYDKDFNNEADTPDNFQSRRPNTSFCFLDIRSPGLGDTAMYLCATSRVFKLNYEQYFGPGTRLTVT.